The rows below give T cell receptor beta chains drawn from one sample of a study of PD-1 blockade in classical Hodgkin lymphoma. Data came from immunoSEQ multiplex PCR; TCRdb stores just in-frame clones and leaves some out. Here the sample spans 39,000 or so clones, about 88% being singletons. The sample in question was peripheral blood mononuclear cells (PBMCs), obtained before the second cycle of nivolumab. Receptors originate from a human donor with classical Hodgkin lymphoma. Each CDR3 is given with its conserved first and last residue. A D gene is named only where the DNA matches it firmly. Clone sizes are given selectively: once, few, many, or a class where the clone is expanded.

DNA: TGTGCCAGTCGACAGGGGGGATCCTACGAGCAGTACTTC
CDR3: CASRQGGSYEQYF
V: TRBV19
J: TRBJ2-7
D: TRBD1
size: once

DNA: TGTGCCAGCAGCTTAGACGGGGAAAGGGCTGAAGCTTTCTTT
CDR3: CASSLDGERAEAFF
V: TRBV7-9
J: TRBJ1-1
D: .
size: .

DNA: TGTGCCAGCTACGGAAGCAGGGCGACGGCCTTT
CDR3: CASYGSRATAF
V: TRBV28
J: TRBJ1-1
D: .
size: .

DNA: TGTGCCAGCAGCACCTACTCAAGGACAGTGATAACTAGCACAGATACGCAGTATTTT
CDR3: CASSTYSRTVITSTDTQYF
V: TRBV7-6
J: TRBJ2-3
D: .
size: .

DNA: TGTGCCAGCAGCGAGGGACTAGCGGTCTACGAGCAGTACTTC
CDR3: CASSEGLAVYEQYF
V: TRBV9
J: TRBJ2-7
D: TRBD2
size: .

DNA: TGTGCCAGCAGTTTAGGCGGGGCAGGGGGATTGGGGACCCAGTACTTC
CDR3: CASSLGGAGGLGTQYF
V: TRBV28
J: TRBJ2-5
D: .
size: .

DNA: TGCGCCAGCAGCTTCGACGTTACCCCTAACTATGGCTACACCTTC
CDR3: CASSFDVTPNYGYTF
V: TRBV5-1
J: TRBJ1-2
D: .
size: .

DNA: TGCGCCAGCAGCCACGATACTCAGGGGGCTGGTAATGAAAAACTGTTTTTT
CDR3: CASSHDTQGAGNEKLFF
V: TRBV4-1
J: TRBJ1-4
D: TRBD1
size: .

DNA: TGTGCCAGCGAAACAGGCACCAACTATGGCTACACCTTC
CDR3: CASETGTNYGYTF
V: TRBV7-9
J: TRBJ1-2
D: .
size: .

DNA: TGTGCCAGCAGTTTAGGCGGGAGGGCTAACAATGAGCAGTTCTTC
CDR3: CASSLGGRANNEQFF
V: TRBV27
J: TRBJ2-1
D: TRBD2
size: once

DNA: TGTGCCAGCTCACCGGGGACTAGCGGGGGTGAGACCCAGTACTTC
CDR3: CASSPGTSGGETQYF
V: TRBV18
J: TRBJ2-5
D: TRBD2
size: .

DNA: TGTGCCATCAGCGATTCCTACGAGCAGTACTTC
CDR3: CAISDSYEQYF
V: TRBV10-3
J: TRBJ2-7
D: .
size: .

DNA: TGTGCCAGCAGCTTAGGGCGGGGCACCTACGAGCAGTACTTC
CDR3: CASSLGRGTYEQYF
V: TRBV11-2
J: TRBJ2-7
D: .
size: .

DNA: TGTGCCAGCAGTTACTCTTCGTACACCGGGGAGCTGTTTTTT
CDR3: CASSYSSYTGELFF
V: TRBV6-5
J: TRBJ2-2
D: .
size: .

DNA: TGTGCCAGCAGTTTGCCGGGGAAGGAGACCCAGTACTTC
CDR3: CASSLPGKETQYF
V: TRBV28
J: TRBJ2-5
D: .
size: .

DNA: TGCGCCAGCAGCCCGCGGGTTAGCAATCAGCCCCAGCATTTT
CDR3: CASSPRVSNQPQHF
V: TRBV4-1
J: TRBJ1-5
D: .
size: .

DNA: TGTGCCAGCAGCGTTGGGGGACAAGGTTTATCAGTAAACTATGGCTACACCTTC
CDR3: CASSVGGQGLSVNYGYTF
V: TRBV9
J: TRBJ1-2
D: .
size: few

DNA: TGCGCCAGCAGCCGAGGGGACAGGGGGCCCTACGAGCAGTACTTC
CDR3: CASSRGDRGPYEQYF
V: TRBV4-1
J: TRBJ2-7
D: TRBD1
size: .

DNA: TGTGCCAGCACGGGGGAGAGCTCCTACAATGAGCAGTTCTTC
CDR3: CASTGESSYNEQFF
V: TRBV6-6
J: TRBJ2-1
D: .
size: .

DNA: TGTGCCAGCAGTTATAGGATCGCGAAGGAGGGCTACACCTTC
CDR3: CASSYRIAKEGYTF
V: TRBV6-5
J: TRBJ1-2
D: .
size: .

DNA: TGTGCCAGCAGTTTATACAGGGGAGGGTCCTACGAGCAGTACTTC
CDR3: CASSLYRGGSYEQYF
V: TRBV28
J: TRBJ2-7
D: .
size: .

DNA: TGTGCCAGCAGCGACCCGACCGGGGGCGTTGGTTCACCCCTCCACTTT
CDR3: CASSDPTGGVGSPLHF
V: TRBV9
J: TRBJ1-6
D: .
size: .

DNA: TGTGCCAGCAGCGTAGGTGCAGGGCTAGCGGAGAACACCGGGGAGCTGTTTTTT
CDR3: CASSVGAGLAENTGELFF
V: TRBV9
J: TRBJ2-2
D: TRBD2
size: .

DNA: TGTGCCAGCAGCCCACAGGGTCTGGAGCAGTACTTC
CDR3: CASSPQGLEQYF
V: TRBV11-2
J: TRBJ2-7
D: .
size: .

DNA: TGCGCCAGCAGCTTGGGCGGGAGCAATCAGCCCCAGCATTTT
CDR3: CASSLGGSNQPQHF
V: TRBV5-1
J: TRBJ1-5
D: .
size: .

DNA: TGTGCCAGCGGACAGGCCGATGGGCCCCAGCATTTT
CDR3: CASGQADGPQHF
V: TRBV27
J: TRBJ1-5
D: TRBD1
size: .

DNA: TGTGCCAGCTCACCGAGGACTAGCGGGAGGATGGGGAACACCGGGGAGCTGTTTTTT
CDR3: CASSPRTSGRMGNTGELFF
V: TRBV18
J: TRBJ2-2
D: TRBD2
size: .

DNA: TGTGCCAGCAGCGAACTAGCGGGCATATCCTACAATGAGCAGTTCTTC
CDR3: CASSELAGISYNEQFF
V: TRBV7-9
J: TRBJ2-1
D: TRBD2
size: .

DNA: TGTGCCAGCAGCTCAGCCGGGGCCCAAGCTTTCTTT
CDR3: CASSSAGAQAFF
V: TRBV13
J: TRBJ1-1
D: .
size: .

DNA: TGTGCCAGCAGTTTTCGGACAGGGAAGGATGGCTACACCTTC
CDR3: CASSFRTGKDGYTF
V: TRBV27
J: TRBJ1-2
D: TRBD1
size: few

DNA: TGCGCCAGCAGCCAAGATCACCCCCGCACTGGATCACCCCTCCACTTT
CDR3: CASSQDHPRTGSPLHF
V: TRBV4-3
J: TRBJ1-6
D: .
size: .

DNA: TGTGCCAGCAGTGAATTGGACTCGAACACTGAAGCTTTCTTT
CDR3: CASSELDSNTEAFF
V: TRBV25-1
J: TRBJ1-1
D: .
size: .

DNA: TGTGCCAGCAGCTCAGGGATTTACTATGGCTACACCTTC
CDR3: CASSSGIYYGYTF
V: TRBV7-9
J: TRBJ1-2
D: .
size: once

DNA: TGTGCCAGCAGTGTAAGCGGGACAGGCCATTCACCCCTCCACTTT
CDR3: CASSVSGTGHSPLHF
V: TRBV6-1
J: TRBJ1-6
D: TRBD1
size: .

DNA: TGTGCCAGCAGCAGGGACAGGGGCGGCGGGGAGCTGTTTTTT
CDR3: CASSRDRGGGELFF
V: TRBV7-2
J: TRBJ2-2
D: TRBD1
size: .

DNA: TGTGCCAGCACTTCTCAGGGTCGGGACAATCAGCCCCAGCATTTT
CDR3: CASTSQGRDNQPQHF
V: TRBV7-2
J: TRBJ1-5
D: .
size: .

DNA: TGTGCCAGCTCTGGACAGGGGGTTCATCAGCCCCAGCATTTT
CDR3: CASSGQGVHQPQHF
V: TRBV28
J: TRBJ1-5
D: TRBD1
size: .

DNA: TGCAGCGTTAGTACTAGCGGGGGTTACGAGCAGTACTTC
CDR3: CSVSTSGGYEQYF
V: TRBV29-1
J: TRBJ2-7
D: TRBD2
size: .

DNA: TGTGCCAGCAGTGTGGGACTCACTACCTACGAGCAGTACTTC
CDR3: CASSVGLTTYEQYF
V: TRBV6-1
J: TRBJ2-7
D: .
size: .

DNA: TGTGCCAGCAGCGACAACACGAAGTCCCCTGAAGCTTTCTTT
CDR3: CASSDNTKSPEAFF
V: TRBV7-9
J: TRBJ1-1
D: .
size: .

DNA: TGTGCCCCCCGTGGAGTCGGGGAGCAGTACTTC
CDR3: CAPRGVGEQYF
V: TRBV10-3
J: TRBJ2-7
D: .
size: .

DNA: TGTGCCAGCAGTTTGTTACAGGGGGTTCAGTTCTTC
CDR3: CASSLLQGVQFF
V: TRBV28
J: TRBJ2-1
D: TRBD1
size: .

DNA: TGTGCCAGCAGCTTAGAGGGTATAGGCGAAAAACTGTTTTTT
CDR3: CASSLEGIGEKLFF
V: TRBV7-9
J: TRBJ1-4
D: .
size: .

DNA: TGTGCCAGCAGCTTAGTAGGGAGGGGTAACACTGAAGCTTTCTTT
CDR3: CASSLVGRGNTEAFF
V: TRBV11-2
J: TRBJ1-1
D: .
size: .

DNA: TGTGCCAGCAGCGTAGATCCAGGGAGGCAAGAGACCCAGTACTTC
CDR3: CASSVDPGRQETQYF
V: TRBV9
J: TRBJ2-5
D: .
size: .

DNA: TGTGCCAGCAGCTACAGCCGACAGGGGGCTCGTGCAGATACGCAGTATTTT
CDR3: CASSYSRQGARADTQYF
V: TRBV11-3
J: TRBJ2-3
D: TRBD1
size: .

DNA: TGTGCCAGCAGGGGCCTGGACAGGGACTATGGCTACACCTTC
CDR3: CASRGLDRDYGYTF
V: TRBV6-5
J: TRBJ1-2
D: TRBD1
size: once

DNA: TGTGCCAGCAGTTACTCGACAGGGGTCGGAGATACGCAGTATTTT
CDR3: CASSYSTGVGDTQYF
V: TRBV6-6
J: TRBJ2-3
D: TRBD1
size: once

DNA: TGTGCCAGCAGTCCCCCAGGCAACGAGCAGTACTTC
CDR3: CASSPPGNEQYF
V: TRBV27
J: TRBJ2-7
D: .
size: .

DNA: TGTGCCAGCAGCCCTCTCAGGGGAGGGAATCAGCCCCAGCATTTT
CDR3: CASSPLRGGNQPQHF
V: TRBV7-6
J: TRBJ1-5
D: .
size: .

DNA: TGTGCCAGCAGTCCCCCAGCTGCATACAATGAGCAGTTCTTC
CDR3: CASSPPAAYNEQFF
V: TRBV28
J: TRBJ2-1
D: .
size: .

DNA: TGTGCTAGTGGTTTGGCGGGGAATCAGCCCCAGCATTTT
CDR3: CASGLAGNQPQHF
V: TRBV12-5
J: TRBJ1-5
D: .
size: .

DNA: TGCGCCAGCAGCCCGGGACAGCCGTATGGCTACACCTTC
CDR3: CASSPGQPYGYTF
V: TRBV5-1
J: TRBJ1-2
D: TRBD1
size: .

DNA: TGTGCCAGTAGTACCCAGGGGGCCCAGAACGGGCAGTACTTC
CDR3: CASSTQGAQNGQYF
V: TRBV19
J: TRBJ2-7
D: TRBD1
size: once

DNA: TGTGCCAGTAACCCGAGCGGTCTAGCGGGAAGGTTTGAGCAGTTCTTC
CDR3: CASNPSGLAGRFEQFF
V: TRBV19
J: TRBJ2-1
D: TRBD2
size: .

DNA: TGCGCCAGCAGCCGCCCAGGACAGGGGCAGAAAGATACGCAGTATTTT
CDR3: CASSRPGQGQKDTQYF
V: TRBV4-1
J: TRBJ2-3
D: TRBD1
size: .

DNA: TGTGCCAGCAGACCCCGGGACGGGAGAGGGGGCTACACCTTC
CDR3: CASRPRDGRGGYTF
V: TRBV6-5
J: TRBJ1-2
D: .
size: once

DNA: TGCGCCAGCAGCCCGGACAGGGACTGGGACGAAAAACTGTTTTTT
CDR3: CASSPDRDWDEKLFF
V: TRBV4-3
J: TRBJ1-4
D: TRBD1
size: .

DNA: TGTGCCAGCAGCTTTCCCCTTCTAGCGAAAGGGAACACTGAAGCTTTCTTT
CDR3: CASSFPLLAKGNTEAFF
V: TRBV7-2
J: TRBJ1-1
D: .
size: .